This T cell receptor (beta chain) was obtained from a study of blood T cell repertoires in COVID-19. Study as a whole: Sites across the United States, Italy and Spain contributed samples from acute and convalescent COVID-19. From T cells, B-cell-depleted T cells, or PBMCs came the material, which was cDNA or gDNA.

Self-reported history from a screening survey and questionnaire set each donor's cohort. This CDR3 spans 15 amino acids. Original handling: Amplification of reference gene primers provided the estimated nucleated cell counts. Profiled with immunoSEQ multiplex PCR; TCRdb holds only in-frame clones, not every one. The V and J calls and clone size come from that table; D and trimming were worked out from the DNA. Of some 380,000 clones in the sample, 70% to 90% were seen once. The sequenced sample consisted of PBMCs or T cells enriched from blood (not recorded which). The J gene is TRBJ1-4, the V gene TRBV21-1; TRBD1 is the table's D call, not checked against the DNA. TRBV21-1 is annotated as a pseudogene. The clonotype comes from a woman in her thirties or forties with acute COVID-19. The CDR3 DNA follows: TGTGCCAGCACATCATCAGATGCAACTAATGAAAAACTGTTTTTT. It specifies CASTSSDATNEKLFF.